These 21 T cell receptor beta chains share one sample of origin, sequenced in a study of early T cells in non-severe SARS-CoV-2 infection (dated by TCRdb to about 2021). The protocol used for the library was 5' RACE. The sequencer was a NextSeq 500. TCRdb handled the public reads itself, with Q25 trimming in fastp and clone calling in MiXCR, and kept productive beta chains. Every distinct CDR3 protein forms one entry, paired with its most common genes and DNA. The sample includes roughly 77,000 distinct CDR3 sequences, with around 10% observed a single time. The ten most abundant clones make up more than 4.5% of the sample. The sequenced material came from whole blood. The receptors shown here come from an adult who was a healthcare worker with PCR-confirmed SARS-CoV-2 infection or an uninfected control (not recorded which).

The chain uses TRBV6-5 and TRBJ1-6; D gene unclear. With 4 bases removed from V and 15 bases from J, the gap between germline ends came to 16 bases. Germline-derived CDR1 and CDR2 are MNHEY and SVGAGI. The CDR3 has 13 residues. CDR3 sequence (DNA): TGTGCCAGCAGTTCCTACATGGGGATGGACCTCCACTTT. Translation gives CASSSYMGMDLHF.

This clonotype was seen many times. The chain carries TRBV7-8 and TRBJ1-1, with a weak D call TRBD1 (5 bases). V was pared by 2 bases and J by 6 bases, with 19 bases between. The germline V gene encodes CDR1 SGHVS and CDR2 FQNEAQ. The CDR3 sequence is 16 residues long. CDR3 in amino acids: CASSLQAGSGVAEAFF. In DNA form, the CDR3 reads TGTGCCAGCAGCTTACAGGCAGGGAGTGGGGTGGCTGAAGCTTTCTTT.

This clonotype was counted only a few times. This sequence joins TRBV7-8 and TRBJ2-1; 12 bases match TRBD2. Germline V gene sequence: CDR1 SGHVS, CDR2 FQNEAQ. This CDR3 comprises 19 residues. J was trimmed by 2 bases and V by 4 bases; bases with no gene match: 12. This CDR3 is CASSSTSGGPRGAYNEQFF. DNA of the CDR3: TGTGCCAGCAGCTCCACTAGCGGGGGGCCCCGAGGGGCCTACAATGAGCAGTTCTTC. Variable domain in full (rest from reference TRBV7-8 and TRBJ2-1): GAGVSQSPRYKVAKRGQDVALRCDPISGHVSLFWYQQALGQGPEFLTYFQNEAQLDKSGLPSDRFFAERPEGSVSTLKIQRTQQEDSAVYLCASSSTSGGPRGAYNEQFFGPGTRLTVL.

This clonotype was seen more than once but under ten times. The rearrangement joins TRBV29-1 to TRBJ1-4, with a possible D match to TRBD1 (5 bases). Germline-derived CDR1 and CDR2 are SQVTM and ANQGSEA. V shed 4 bases and J shed 8 bases, with 14 bases lying between them. The CDR3 sequence is 13 residues long. DNA for the CDR3: TGCAGCGTTGGACATCAGAGGGGAGAAAAACTGTTTTTT. Residues: CSVGHQRGEKLFF.

This clonotype was picked up a small number of times. The V and J genes are TRBV12-2 and TRBJ1-1; TRBD1 was called by the table and not checked on the DNA. TRBV12-2 is given as a pseudogene. CDR3 size: 13 residues. The CDR3 bases are TGTGCAAGTCGCTGTAGGGGCAACACTGAAGCTTTCTTT. Translating gives CASRCRGNTEAFF.

The J gene is TRBJ2-2, the V gene TRBV18; TRBD1 agrees at 7 bases. CDR1 and CDR2 from the germline V gene are KGHSH and LQKENI. The V segment lost 2 bases and the J segment 2 bases; nucleotides outside the gene matches: 8. This CDR3 is built from 17 residues. This CDR3 is CASSPGIGTENTGELFF. CDR3 in DNA: TGTGCCAGCTCACCAGGGATCGGGACAGAAAACACCGGGGAGCTGTTTTTT. The whole variable domain, remainder taken from reference TRBV18 and TRBJ2-2, is NAGVMQNPRHLVRRRGQEARLRCSPMKGHSHVYWYRQLPEEGLKFMVYLQKENIIDESGMPKERFSAEFPKEGPSILRIQQVVRGDSAAYFCASSPGIGTENTGELFFGEGSRLTVL.

At least ten counts were recorded for this clonotype. This chain uses TRBV7-2 with TRBJ1-6, with D hard to call. The CDR3 covers 14 residues. Germline CDR1 is SGHTA and CDR2 is FQGNSA. The V end lost 3 bases, the J end lost 14 bases, and 17 bases lay between the germline ends. The CDR3 DNA follows: TGTGCCAGCAGCTTCGCGTTCCCTTCTCTTGCCCTCCACTTT. Protein: CASSFAFPSLALHF.

The V gene is TRBV6-5, the J gene TRBJ2-7, with 10 nucleotides matching TRBD1. Germline CDR1 reads MNHEY; CDR2 reads SVGAGI. The CDR3 sequence is 15 residues long. The V gene end was trimmed by 6 bases and the J gene end by 3 bases; junction bases not matched to a gene: 8. The CDR3 DNA reads as TGTGCCAGCAGAACTGGGACAGGGGTATACTACGAGCAGTACTTC. Amino acids: CASRTGTGVYYEQYF.

This clonotype was seen many times. This chain links TRBV7-9 with TRBJ2-7; the D gene is possibly TRBD2 (5 bases). V dropped 3 bases and J dropped 1 base, with 10 bases sitting between them. CDR3 length: 14 amino acids. Germline-derived CDR1 and CDR2 are SEHNR and FQNEAQ (reference sequence). Here the CDR3 DNA reads TGTGCCAGCAGCTTCTCCGGGGAGTCCTACGAGCAGTACTTC. Protein: CASSFSGESYEQYF.

At least ten counts were recorded for this clonotype. The CDR3 DNA reads as TGTGCCAGCAGTGCCCGACAAGCCTACAATGAGCAGTTCTTC. It translates to CASSARQAYNEQFF. This chain links TRBV2 with TRBJ2-1; no firm D call. Germline CDR1 is SNHLY and CDR2 is FYNNEI. This CDR3 is built from 14 residues. Trimming stripped 4 bases from V and 2 bases from J, with 9 bases between. Together with reference TRBV2 and TRBJ2-1, the CDR3 gives the full variable domain: EPEVTQTPSHQVTQMGQEVILRCVPISNHLYFYWYRQILGQKVEFLVSFYNNEISEKSEIFDDQFSVERPDGSNFTLKIRSTKLEDSAMYFCASSARQAYNEQFFGPGTRLTVL.

The rearrangement links TRBV20-1 to TRBJ2-7, with TRBD2 identical over 10 bases. With V trimmed by 4 bases and J by 4 bases, 7 bases remained unmatched. Germline V gene data show CDR1 as DFQATT and CDR2 as SNEGSKA (reference sequence). This CDR3 has 14 amino acids. CDR3 sequence reads: CSATVLAGVYEQYF. The DNA of the CDR3 is TGCAGTGCTACGGTTCTAGCGGGAGTGTACGAGCAGTACTTC.

This clonotype was detected ten times or more. The chain links TRBV7-9 to TRBJ1-5; no reliable D call. The CDR3 has 13 residues. Germline V CDR1 and CDR2: SEHNR, FQNEAQ (reference sequence). V was trimmed by 8 bases and J by 9 bases, leaving 17 bases between them. The CDR3 protein is CASGSGGPWPQHF. The CDR3 DNA follows: TGTGCCAGCGGTAGTGGAGGGCCCTGGCCCCAGCATTTT.

A remark on this clonotype: Just one base apart from a much larger clone, this may be a read error. The gene calls are TRBV3-1 and TRBJ1-2; D not resolved. Germline CDR1 and CDR2: LGHDT and YNNKEL (reference sequence). This CDR3 has 13 amino acids. V was clipped by 2 bases and J by 5 bases, with 9 bases between them. DNA of the CDR3: TGTGCCAGCAGCCAATGCGTGCTGTATGGCTACACCTTC. Its translation: CASSQCVLYGYTF.

This chain joins TRBV12-3 or TRBV12-4 and TRBJ2-5, with D possibly matching TRBD1 (5 bases). This CDR3 contains 17 residues. V gave up 3 bases and J gave up 0 bases, with 17 bases separating them. The CDR3 region is CASSLIYRNRYQETQYF. Written as DNA, the CDR3 is TGTGCCAGCAGTTTGATATACAGGAACAGGTACCAAGAGACCCAGTACTTC.

At least ten counts were recorded for this clonotype. The chain uses TRBV18 and TRBJ2-7, with 11 bases aligning to TRBD2. Germline V CDR1 and CDR2: KGHSH, LQKENI. J lost 5 bases, V lost 3 bases, and 15 bases had no gene match. The CDR3 sequence is 18 residues long. The CDR3 sequence is CASSPPRGTSGYLDEQYF. The CDR3 DNA is TGTGCCAGCTCACCGCCAAGAGGGACTAGCGGATATCTCGACGAGCAGTACTTC.

This clonotype has more than one count but fewer than ten. Germline is not matched at one junction end, which may reflect a read error. The chain employs TRBV19 and TRBJ2-1; weak D call: TRBD2 (7 bases). Looked up from germline, CDR1 is LNHDA and CDR2 is SQIVND (reference sequence). CDR3 size: 15 residues. This CDR3 is CASSIGRGYYNEQFF. CDR3 nucleotides: TGTGCCAGCAGTATAGGGAGGGGGTATTACAATGAGCAGTTCTTC. The variable domain in full, with the rest retrieved from reference TRBV19 and TRBJ2-1, is DGGITQSPKYLFRKEGQNVTLSCEQNLNHDAMYWYRQDPGQGLRLIYYSQIVNDFQKGDIAEGYSVSREKKESFPLTVTSAQKNPTAFYLCASSIGRGYYNEQFFGPGTRLTVL.

This clonotype has just a few counts. The chain is built from TRBV29-1 and TRBJ2-1; 7 nucleotides align to TRBD1. The CDR3 totals 10 residues. Germline CDR1 and CDR2: SQVTM and ANQGSEA. J gave up 10 bases and V 7 bases, and 4 bases lay outside the gene matches. The CDR3 DNA is TGCAGCGCCCGGGACAGCGAGCAGTTCTTC. It yields the protein CSARDSEQFF.

J is TRBJ2-2 and V is TRBV12-3 or TRBV12-4; 7 positions agree with TRBD1. The CDR3 sequence is 13 residues long. J gave up 2 bases and V 8 bases, and 2 bases lay outside the gene matches. CDR3: CASRDSNTGELFF. CDR3 bases: TGTGCCAGCCGGGACAGCAACACCGGGGAGCTGTTTTTT.

This clonotype was counted between two and nine times. The chain employs TRBV4-1 and TRBJ1-1; maybe TRBD1 (6 bases). Trimming cost V 1 base and J 0 bases, with 12 bases left between them. Germline V gene lookup returns CDR1 MGHRA and CDR2 YSYEKL. This CDR3 has 16 amino acids. CDR3 protein: CASSQARGGMNTEAFF. The CDR3 DNA sequence: TGCGCCAGCAGCCAAGCGAGAGGGGGAATGAACACTGAAGCTTTCTTT.

The chain joins TRBV27 to TRBJ2-3; TRBD2 matches 8 bases. The CDR3 is 18 residues long. The V gene's germline CDR1 is MNHEY and CDR2 SMNVEV (reference sequence). Germline trimming cut 0 bases from V and 1 base from J; bases unmatched to any gene: 9. CDR3 coding DNA: TGTGCCAGCAGTTTATCGGTGCCCGTCGGGGGGGGCACAGATACGCAGTATTTT. Translated: CASSLSVPVGGGTDTQYF.

A note on this clonotype: This may be a read error: a much more frequent sequence differs by one nucleotide. J is TRBJ2-3 and V is TRBV11-2, with unresolved D. CDR1 is SGHAT, CDR2 FQNNGV, per germline. The CDR3 consists of 14 residues. CDR3 bases: TGTACCAGCAGCCCCGGCTTAGCTCCGGATACGCAGTATTTT. It encodes CTSSPGLAPDTQYF.